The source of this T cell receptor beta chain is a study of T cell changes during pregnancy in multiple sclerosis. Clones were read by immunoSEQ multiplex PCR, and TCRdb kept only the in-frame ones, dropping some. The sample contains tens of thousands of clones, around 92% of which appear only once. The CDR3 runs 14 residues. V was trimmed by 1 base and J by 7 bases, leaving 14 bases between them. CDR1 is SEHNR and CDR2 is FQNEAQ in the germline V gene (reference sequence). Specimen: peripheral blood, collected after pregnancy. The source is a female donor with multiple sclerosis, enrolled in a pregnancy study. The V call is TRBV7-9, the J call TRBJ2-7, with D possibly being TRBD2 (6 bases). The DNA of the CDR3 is TGTGCCAGCAGCTTAGGGAGGGGTGCGTTAGAGCAGTACTTC. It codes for CASSLGRGALEQYF.